The present TCR beta chain was sequenced within a study of naive and memory T cell subsets. Findings and caveats of the study: Possibly reflecting memory cells re-expressing CD45RA, a few larger clonotypes occurred in naive repertoires, especially CD8. In naive cells, over 85% of TCR sequences were seen only once.

Details on this clonotype: Its matching antigen is unknown.

Both TRBC1 and TRBC2 were covered by a beta constant-region primer of two equimolar oligonucleotides. Nested alpha and beta constant-region primers with the SP2 primer drove four PCR rounds on ligated cDNA. TCRdb reanalysed the UMI-ligation and nested PCR reads using MiXCR and keeps one entry per CDR3 protein. The table has 98,000 or so distinct CDR3 sequences, around 15% seen once; the top ten hold around 2.8%. CDR3 length: 15 amino acids. The V gene lost 2 bases and the J gene lost 2 bases, with 10 bases spanning the gap. Germline CDR1 and CDR2: WSHSY and SAAADI. The V gene is TRBV10-2, the J gene TRBJ2-1; tentatively, D is TRBD2 (5 bases). This clonotype was sampled from a human donor in good health. The sequenced sample was naive CD8+ T cells from blood. The CDR3 loop is CASSEVYGAYNEQFF. The CDR3 DNA follows: TGCGCCAGCAGTGAGGTTTACGGGGCCTACAATGAGCAGTTCTTC.